Presented here are 30 T cell receptor beta chains from one specimen sequenced in a study of Tregs in tolerant kidney transplant recipients (dated by TCRdb to about 2019). Library preparation used the immunoSEQ multiplex PCR assay. TCRdb retrieved this table from immuneACCESS and kept in-frame rearrangements only. Not all clones are present; in checked studies, unresolved V genes account for under half, and no reason is known for the remainder. This sample is represented by about 55,000 clones; around 93% of them were singletons. The ten biggest clones cover around 15% of the sample. Transplants used related donors with nonmyeloablative bone marrow transplantation; mixed chimerism was transient in the human trials. This sample comprised CD8+ T cells from blood (PBMCs), obtained 24 months after the transplant. All receptors come from a human patient who received a combined kidney and bone marrow transplant. Following transplantation, part of the T cell population may be supplied by the graft donor rather than the patient.

The chain joins TRBV9 to TRBJ2-1; 10 positions agree with TRBD2. Germline V gene data show CDR1 as SGDLS and CDR2 as YYNGEE. The V and J ends lost 0 bases and 9 bases, in that order; junction bases with no gene match: 9. This CDR3 has 16 residues. This CDR3 reads CASSVASSGRLGEQFF. DNA of the CDR3: TGTGCCAGCAGCGTAGCTTCTAGCGGGAGATTGGGTGAGCAGTTCTTC.

V is TRBV28 and J is TRBJ2-7, with unresolved D. Germline CDR1 MDHEN, CDR2 SYDVKM. The CDR3 length is 14 residues. V was cut by 6 bases and J by 0 bases, with 12 bases left in between. The CDR3 DNA is TGTGCCAGCAGCAACGACATATACTCCTACGAGCAGTACTTC. It yields the protein CASSNDIYSYEQYF. The variable domain in full, with the rest retrieved from reference TRBV28 and TRBJ2-7, is DVKVTQSSRYLVKRTGEKVFLECVQDMDHENMFWYRQDPGLGLRLIYFSYDVKMKEKGDIPEGYSVSREKKERFSLILESASTNQTSMYLCASSNDIYSYEQYFGPGTRLTVT.

This sequence joins TRBV6-4 and TRBJ2-1; a possible D gene is TRBD2 (6 bases). This CDR3 has 15 amino acids. The V gene's germline CDR1 is MRHNA and CDR2 SNTAGT. With 6 bases removed from V and 0 bases from J, the gap between germline ends came to 12 bases. The CDR3 here is CASSPGLSSYNEQFF. CDR3 in DNA: TGTGCCAGCAGCCCGGGACTTAGCTCCTACAATGAGCAGTTCTTC.

The chain couples TRBV6-1 to TRBJ1-3, with 7 bases aligning to TRBD1. Germline CDR1 reads MNHNS; CDR2 reads SASEGT. The CDR3 loop spans 16 amino acids. The junction had 8 bases not matched to a gene; V was cut back by 4 bases and J by 2 bases. The CDR3 DNA reads TGTGCCAGCAGTGCGGCCGGAGGGGGCCCTGGAAACACCATATATTTT. Amino acids: CASSAAGGGPGNTIYF.

The rearrangement links TRBV2 to TRBJ2-5; possible D gene TRBD1, 6 bases. CDR1 SNHLY and CDR2 FYNNEI come from the germline V gene. The V end lost 7 bases, the J end lost 3 bases, and 21 bases lay between the germline ends. The CDR3 covers 16 residues. DNA for the CDR3: TGTGCCAGCATCCGAGTCACTCAGGGGCCGAAAGAGACCCAGTACTTC. This gives the protein CASIRVTQGPKETQYF. Drawing the rest from reference TRBV2 and TRBJ2-5, the complete variable domain is EPEVTQTPSHQVTQMGQEVILRCVPISNHLYFYWYRQILGQKVEFLVSFYNNEISEKSEIFDDQFSVERPDGSNFTLKIRSTKLEDSAMYFCASIRVTQGPKETQYFGPGTRLLVL.

J is TRBJ2-3 and V is TRBV7-9, with D possibly TRBD2 on 5 matching bases. This CDR3 spans 14 amino acids. V was cut by 2 bases and J by 4 bases, with 10 bases left in between. Germline lookup yields CDR1 SEHNR and CDR2 FQNEAQ (reference sequence). The CDR3 loop is CASSLLLEADTQYF. As DNA, the CDR3 is TGTGCCAGCAGCTTACTCCTGGAGGCAGATACGCAGTATTTT.

This clone was seen a handful of times. The rearrangement joins TRBV7-9 to TRBJ2-2; a possible D gene is TRBD2 (5 bases). CDR1 and CDR2 from the germline V gene are SEHNR and FQNEAQ (reference sequence). Trimming took off 7 bases at V and 5 bases at J, with 14 bases between the two ends. This CDR3 spans 14 amino acids. The CDR3: CASTLLAGTGELFF. In DNA, the CDR3 is TGTGCCAGCACCCTTCTGGCGGGTACCGGGGAGCTGTTTTTT.

J is TRBJ1-5 and V is TRBV19; perhaps TRBD1 as D (5 bases). The germline V and J ends were trimmed by 7 bases and 4 bases, with 11 bases remaining between them. This CDR3 is 13 amino acids long. CDR1 is LNHDA and CDR2 is SQIVND in the germline V gene (reference sequence). The CDR3 here is CASIAGVNQPQHF. CDR3 coding DNA: TGTGCCAGTATCGCGGGGGTGAATCAGCCCCAGCATTTT. Full variable domain (outside the CDR3, taken from reference TRBV19 and TRBJ1-5): DGGITQSPKYLFRKEGQNVTLSCEQNLNHDAMYWYRQDPGQGLRLIYYSQIVNDFQKGDIAEGYSVSREKKESFPLTVTSAQKNPTAFYLCASIAGVNQPQHFGDGTRLSIL.

This clone was counted only a few times. V usage is TRBV6-4 and J usage is TRBJ2-2; TRBD2 matches at 8 bases. Germline V gene sequence: CDR1 MRHNA, CDR2 SNTAGT. This CDR3 region has 15 residues. The V and J ends lost 0 bases and 3 bases, in that order; junction bases with no gene match: 0. The CDR3 DNA follows: TGTGCCAGCAGTGACTCAGCGGGAGACACCGGGGAGCTGTTTTTT. Its translation is CASSDSAGDTGELFF.

The chain links TRBV7-6 to TRBJ2-7; 15 bases match TRBD2. The ends lost 4 bases at V and 2 bases at J; junction bases unmatched: 12. The CDR3 has 19 residues. CDR1 SGHVS and CDR2 FNYEAQ come from the germline V gene. CDR3 nucleotides: TGTGCCAGCAGCTCCGGGGGACTAGCGGGAGGCAGGGTCCCCTACGAGCAGTACTTC. Protein: CASSSGGLAGGRVPYEQYF.

As concerns this clone: At one end the junction does not follow the germline gene, possibly because of a read error. Different DNA sequences within this sample yield the same CDR3. The chain has TRBV4-1 and TRBJ2-4, with TRBD2 matching 10 bases. The CDR3 consists of 16 residues. Germline V gene data show CDR1 as MGHRA and CDR2 as YSYEKL. The CDR3 region has the DNA TGTGCCAGCAGCCAACTAGCGGGGCCGGCCAAAAACATTCAGTACTTC. The encoded protein is CASSQLAGPAKNIQYF.

The gene calls are TRBV2 and TRBJ2-5, with D possibly being TRBD1 (6 bases). The end of the DNA is better explained by TRBJ2-7, so the J call may be wrong. CDR1 is SNHLY and CDR2 is FYNNEI in the germline V gene. The CDR3 length is 14 residues. CDR3: CASSEGHAWGEQYF. DNA for the CDR3: TGTGCCAGCAGTGAGGGACACGCCTGGGGCGAGCAGTACTTC.

The V call is TRBV7-7, the J call TRBJ2-5; a possible D gene is TRBD2 (6 bases). The V end was cut by 2 bases, the J end by 4 bases, with 8 bases between. CDR1 is SSHAT and CDR2 is FNYEAQ in the germline V gene (reference sequence). The CDR3 is made up of 13 amino acids. The CDR3 DNA is TGTGCCAGCAGCTTATCCGGGAGAGAGACCCAGTACTTC. Amino acids: CASSLSGRETQYF.

The CDR3 DNA reads TGCGCCAGCAGCCAAGATACAGGGGAAGGGAAACTGTTTTTT. This gives the protein CASSQDTGEGKLFF. The chain joins TRBV4-3 to TRBJ1-4; 7 bases map to TRBD1. V was clipped by 0 bases and J by 11 bases; unmatched bases: 6. The CDR3 length is 14 residues. Germline lookup yields CDR1 LGHNA and CDR2 YSLEER.

The V and J genes are TRBV30 and TRBJ2-3; D is possibly TRBD2 (5 bases). Per the germline V gene, CDR1 is GTSNPN and CDR2 is SVGIG (reference sequence). Trimming removed 1 base from V and 2 bases from J, with 10 bases in between. This CDR3 is 14 amino acids long. CDR3 loop: CAWSESGNTDTQYF. CDR3 sequence (DNA): TGTGCCTGGAGTGAGTCCGGGAACACAGATACGCAGTATTTT.

V gene TRBV7-3 combines with J gene TRBJ2-2, with 12 bases fitting TRBD2. This CDR3 has 15 amino acids. V lost 5 bases to trimming and J lost 6 bases; unmatched junction nucleotides: 4. Per the germline V gene, CDR1 is SGHTA and CDR2 is FQGTGA. The CDR3 sequence is CASSATSGGAGELFF. DNA of the CDR3: TGTGCCAGCAGCGCGACTAGCGGGGGAGCCGGGGAGCTGTTTTTT.

This clone turned up a few times. V is TRBV6-4 and J is TRBJ2-3; 10 bases are shared with TRBD2. Unmatched junction bases numbered 6, after V lost 3 bases and J lost 6 bases. Per the germline V gene, CDR1 is MRHNA and CDR2 is SNTAGT. The CDR3 sequence is 15 residues long. CDR3 nucleotide sequence: TGTGCCAGCAGTGAAATTAGCGGGGGGCAGGATACGCAGTATTTT. Amino acids: CASSEISGGQDTQYF.

This clone has just a few counts. This sequence joins TRBV19 and TRBJ2-1, with TRBD2 matching 8 bases. CDR1 and CDR2 from the germline V gene are LNHDA and SQIVND (reference sequence). The CDR3 runs to 16 residues. Trimming took 7 bases from V and 4 from J; bases not matched to a gene: 12. CDR3 residues: CASNMARGASYNEQFF. CDR3 bases: TGTGCCAGTAACATGGCGCGGGGGGCGAGTTACAATGAGCAGTTCTTC. The whole variable domain, filled in from reference TRBV19 and TRBJ2-1, reads DGGITQSPKYLFRKEGQNVTLSCEQNLNHDAMYWYRQDPGQGLRLIYYSQIVNDFQKGDIAEGYSVSREKKESFPLTVTSAQKNPTAFYLCASNMARGASYNEQFFGPGTRLTVL.

The genes are TRBV5-6 and TRBJ1-1, with TRBD1 identical over 7 bases. CDR1 is SGHDT, CDR2 YYEEEE, per germline. This CDR3 region has 14 residues. V gave up 5 bases and J gave up 1 base; unmatched junction bases: 5. CDR3: CASSGQGENTEAFF. CDR3 DNA sequence: TGTGCCAGCAGTGGGCAGGGGGAGAACACTGAAGCTTTCTTT.

The genes are TRBV30 and TRBJ2-7; a weak D match, TRBD1 (5 bases). The CDR3 runs to 13 residues. V was trimmed by 4 bases and J by 0 bases, leaving 10 bases between them. Germline V lookup: CDR1 GTSNPN, CDR2 SVGIG (reference sequence). The CDR3 nucleotides read TGTGCCTGGAAGTCAGGACACTCCTACGAGCAGTACTTC. Its protein product is CAWKSGHSYEQYF.

In its sample, this clone was seen a few times. The chain has TRBV7-9 and TRBJ1-3, with D uncertain. This CDR3 region has 14 residues. The germline CDR1 and CDR2 sequences are SEHNR and FQNEAQ (reference sequence). Trimming stripped 4 bases from V and 3 bases from J, with 10 bases between. The CDR3 here is CASSSPTLGNTIYF. The CDR3 region has the DNA TGTGCCAGCAGCTCACCGACTCTTGGAAACACCATATATTTT.

Written as DNA, the CDR3 is TGTGCCACCACAGGACAGGGCGCCTACGAGCAGTACTTC. This codes for CATTGQGAYEQYF. The chain joins TRBV2 to TRBJ2-7, with 8 bases identical to TRBD1. Germline V lookup: CDR1 SNHLY, CDR2 FYNNEI. V was clipped by 10 bases and J by 2 bases; unmatched bases: 7. The CDR3 is made up of 13 amino acids.

The count of this clone is one. The gene calls are TRBV5-8 and TRBJ2-3, with a tentative D call TRBD2 (5 bases). Germline V gives CDR1 SGHTS, CDR2 YDEGEE. The CDR3 loop spans 15 amino acids. Trimming removed 0 bases from V and 5 bases from J, with 13 bases in between. The CDR3 protein is CASSLGSEGRDTQYF. DNA for the CDR3: TGTGCCAGCAGCTTGGGGAGCGAGGGTAGAGATACGCAGTATTTT.

The chain employs TRBV7-8 and TRBJ1-2; TRBD1 matches 12 bases. This CDR3 has 14 amino acids. Germline V CDR1 and CDR2: SGHVS, FQNEAQ. Germline trimming cut 5 bases from V and 6 bases from J; bases unmatched to any gene: 4. Written as DNA, the CDR3 is TGTGCCAGCAGCATCGGGACAGGGGGCAATGGCTACACCTTC. This codes for CASSIGTGGNGYTF.

In nucleotides, the CDR3 is TGTGCCAGCAGCTTAGTAGCGGAACTGAACACCGGGGAGCTGTTTTTT. Its protein is CASSLVAELNTGELFF. The gene calls are TRBV7-6 and TRBJ2-2; tentatively, D is TRBD2 (6 bases). This CDR3 is 16 amino acids long. The V end was cut by 1 base, the J end by 1 base, with 10 bases between. The germline gives CDR1 SGHVS, CDR2 FNYEAQ.

The chain combines TRBV6-6 with TRBJ1-2, with a weak D call TRBD1 (5 bases). Germline-derived CDR1 and CDR2 are MNHNY and SVGAGI (reference sequence). The CDR3 spans 14 residues. Between the trimmed V and J ends, which lost 2 bases and 4 bases, there was a span of 11 bases. DNA of the CDR3: TGTGCCAGCAGTTACAGGGGTGGGGCCTATGGCTACACCTTC. Translating gives CASSYRGGAYGYTF.

This clone appeared a single time. The V gene is TRBV5-6, the J gene TRBJ1-5, with D maybe TRBD1 (5 bases). Germline lookup yields CDR1 SGHDT and CDR2 YYEEEE. There are 14 residues in the CDR3. The germline V and J ends were trimmed by 1 base and 4 bases, with 9 bases remaining between them. The CDR3 is CASSLSQGNQPQHF. CDR3 sequence (DNA): TGTGCCAGCAGCTTGAGTCAGGGTAATCAGCCCCAGCATTTT.

The rearrangement uses TRBV5-4 and TRBJ2-3; perhaps TRBD1 as D (6 bases). The CDR3 runs 12 residues. Germline loops: CDR1 SGHNT, CDR2 YYREEE (reference sequence). Trimming left V 5 bases short and J 6 bases short, with 10 bases between. CDR3 in DNA: TGTGCCAGCAGGACAGGAGAGGATACGCAGTATTTT. Translated: CASRTGEDTQYF.

This clone was seen more than once but under ten times. J is TRBJ2-5 and V is TRBV4-2; D might be TRBD2 (5 bases). V lost 10 bases and J 2 bases, leaving 11 bases between the germline ends. The length of the CDR3 is 12 residues. Germline CDR1 reads LGHNA; CDR2 reads YNFKEQ. CDR3 coding DNA: TGTGCCACTTCGGGGTCTCAAGAGACCCAGTACTTC. As protein: CATSGSQETQYF.

V usage is TRBV5-1 and J usage is TRBJ1-1; possibly TRBD1 for D (5 bases). CDR1 and CDR2 from the germline V gene are SGHRS and YFSETQ. V lost 5 bases, J lost 7 bases, and 18 bases lay in between. The CDR3 sequence is 14 residues long. The CDR3 reads CASRYYLTGGEAFF. In DNA form, the CDR3 reads TGCGCCAGCAGATACTATTTAACAGGCGGTGAAGCTTTCTTT.